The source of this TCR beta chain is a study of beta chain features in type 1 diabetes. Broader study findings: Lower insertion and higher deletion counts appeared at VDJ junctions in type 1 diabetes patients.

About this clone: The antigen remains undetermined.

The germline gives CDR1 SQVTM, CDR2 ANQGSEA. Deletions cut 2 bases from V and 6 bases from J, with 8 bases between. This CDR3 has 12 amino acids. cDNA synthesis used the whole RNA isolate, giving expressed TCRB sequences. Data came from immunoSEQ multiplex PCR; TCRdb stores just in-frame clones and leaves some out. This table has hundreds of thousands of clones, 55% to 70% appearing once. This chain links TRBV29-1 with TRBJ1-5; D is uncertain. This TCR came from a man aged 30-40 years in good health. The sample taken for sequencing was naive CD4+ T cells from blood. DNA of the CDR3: TGCAGCGTTGAAACCGTGGGTCAGCCCCAGCATTTT. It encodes CSVETVGQPQHF. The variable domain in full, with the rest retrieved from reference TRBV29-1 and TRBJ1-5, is SAVISQKPSRDICQRGTSLTIQCQVDSQVTMMFWYRQQPGQSLTLIATANQGSEATYESGFVIDKFPISRPNLTFSTLTVSNMSPEDSSIYLCSVETVGQPQHFGDGTRLSIL.